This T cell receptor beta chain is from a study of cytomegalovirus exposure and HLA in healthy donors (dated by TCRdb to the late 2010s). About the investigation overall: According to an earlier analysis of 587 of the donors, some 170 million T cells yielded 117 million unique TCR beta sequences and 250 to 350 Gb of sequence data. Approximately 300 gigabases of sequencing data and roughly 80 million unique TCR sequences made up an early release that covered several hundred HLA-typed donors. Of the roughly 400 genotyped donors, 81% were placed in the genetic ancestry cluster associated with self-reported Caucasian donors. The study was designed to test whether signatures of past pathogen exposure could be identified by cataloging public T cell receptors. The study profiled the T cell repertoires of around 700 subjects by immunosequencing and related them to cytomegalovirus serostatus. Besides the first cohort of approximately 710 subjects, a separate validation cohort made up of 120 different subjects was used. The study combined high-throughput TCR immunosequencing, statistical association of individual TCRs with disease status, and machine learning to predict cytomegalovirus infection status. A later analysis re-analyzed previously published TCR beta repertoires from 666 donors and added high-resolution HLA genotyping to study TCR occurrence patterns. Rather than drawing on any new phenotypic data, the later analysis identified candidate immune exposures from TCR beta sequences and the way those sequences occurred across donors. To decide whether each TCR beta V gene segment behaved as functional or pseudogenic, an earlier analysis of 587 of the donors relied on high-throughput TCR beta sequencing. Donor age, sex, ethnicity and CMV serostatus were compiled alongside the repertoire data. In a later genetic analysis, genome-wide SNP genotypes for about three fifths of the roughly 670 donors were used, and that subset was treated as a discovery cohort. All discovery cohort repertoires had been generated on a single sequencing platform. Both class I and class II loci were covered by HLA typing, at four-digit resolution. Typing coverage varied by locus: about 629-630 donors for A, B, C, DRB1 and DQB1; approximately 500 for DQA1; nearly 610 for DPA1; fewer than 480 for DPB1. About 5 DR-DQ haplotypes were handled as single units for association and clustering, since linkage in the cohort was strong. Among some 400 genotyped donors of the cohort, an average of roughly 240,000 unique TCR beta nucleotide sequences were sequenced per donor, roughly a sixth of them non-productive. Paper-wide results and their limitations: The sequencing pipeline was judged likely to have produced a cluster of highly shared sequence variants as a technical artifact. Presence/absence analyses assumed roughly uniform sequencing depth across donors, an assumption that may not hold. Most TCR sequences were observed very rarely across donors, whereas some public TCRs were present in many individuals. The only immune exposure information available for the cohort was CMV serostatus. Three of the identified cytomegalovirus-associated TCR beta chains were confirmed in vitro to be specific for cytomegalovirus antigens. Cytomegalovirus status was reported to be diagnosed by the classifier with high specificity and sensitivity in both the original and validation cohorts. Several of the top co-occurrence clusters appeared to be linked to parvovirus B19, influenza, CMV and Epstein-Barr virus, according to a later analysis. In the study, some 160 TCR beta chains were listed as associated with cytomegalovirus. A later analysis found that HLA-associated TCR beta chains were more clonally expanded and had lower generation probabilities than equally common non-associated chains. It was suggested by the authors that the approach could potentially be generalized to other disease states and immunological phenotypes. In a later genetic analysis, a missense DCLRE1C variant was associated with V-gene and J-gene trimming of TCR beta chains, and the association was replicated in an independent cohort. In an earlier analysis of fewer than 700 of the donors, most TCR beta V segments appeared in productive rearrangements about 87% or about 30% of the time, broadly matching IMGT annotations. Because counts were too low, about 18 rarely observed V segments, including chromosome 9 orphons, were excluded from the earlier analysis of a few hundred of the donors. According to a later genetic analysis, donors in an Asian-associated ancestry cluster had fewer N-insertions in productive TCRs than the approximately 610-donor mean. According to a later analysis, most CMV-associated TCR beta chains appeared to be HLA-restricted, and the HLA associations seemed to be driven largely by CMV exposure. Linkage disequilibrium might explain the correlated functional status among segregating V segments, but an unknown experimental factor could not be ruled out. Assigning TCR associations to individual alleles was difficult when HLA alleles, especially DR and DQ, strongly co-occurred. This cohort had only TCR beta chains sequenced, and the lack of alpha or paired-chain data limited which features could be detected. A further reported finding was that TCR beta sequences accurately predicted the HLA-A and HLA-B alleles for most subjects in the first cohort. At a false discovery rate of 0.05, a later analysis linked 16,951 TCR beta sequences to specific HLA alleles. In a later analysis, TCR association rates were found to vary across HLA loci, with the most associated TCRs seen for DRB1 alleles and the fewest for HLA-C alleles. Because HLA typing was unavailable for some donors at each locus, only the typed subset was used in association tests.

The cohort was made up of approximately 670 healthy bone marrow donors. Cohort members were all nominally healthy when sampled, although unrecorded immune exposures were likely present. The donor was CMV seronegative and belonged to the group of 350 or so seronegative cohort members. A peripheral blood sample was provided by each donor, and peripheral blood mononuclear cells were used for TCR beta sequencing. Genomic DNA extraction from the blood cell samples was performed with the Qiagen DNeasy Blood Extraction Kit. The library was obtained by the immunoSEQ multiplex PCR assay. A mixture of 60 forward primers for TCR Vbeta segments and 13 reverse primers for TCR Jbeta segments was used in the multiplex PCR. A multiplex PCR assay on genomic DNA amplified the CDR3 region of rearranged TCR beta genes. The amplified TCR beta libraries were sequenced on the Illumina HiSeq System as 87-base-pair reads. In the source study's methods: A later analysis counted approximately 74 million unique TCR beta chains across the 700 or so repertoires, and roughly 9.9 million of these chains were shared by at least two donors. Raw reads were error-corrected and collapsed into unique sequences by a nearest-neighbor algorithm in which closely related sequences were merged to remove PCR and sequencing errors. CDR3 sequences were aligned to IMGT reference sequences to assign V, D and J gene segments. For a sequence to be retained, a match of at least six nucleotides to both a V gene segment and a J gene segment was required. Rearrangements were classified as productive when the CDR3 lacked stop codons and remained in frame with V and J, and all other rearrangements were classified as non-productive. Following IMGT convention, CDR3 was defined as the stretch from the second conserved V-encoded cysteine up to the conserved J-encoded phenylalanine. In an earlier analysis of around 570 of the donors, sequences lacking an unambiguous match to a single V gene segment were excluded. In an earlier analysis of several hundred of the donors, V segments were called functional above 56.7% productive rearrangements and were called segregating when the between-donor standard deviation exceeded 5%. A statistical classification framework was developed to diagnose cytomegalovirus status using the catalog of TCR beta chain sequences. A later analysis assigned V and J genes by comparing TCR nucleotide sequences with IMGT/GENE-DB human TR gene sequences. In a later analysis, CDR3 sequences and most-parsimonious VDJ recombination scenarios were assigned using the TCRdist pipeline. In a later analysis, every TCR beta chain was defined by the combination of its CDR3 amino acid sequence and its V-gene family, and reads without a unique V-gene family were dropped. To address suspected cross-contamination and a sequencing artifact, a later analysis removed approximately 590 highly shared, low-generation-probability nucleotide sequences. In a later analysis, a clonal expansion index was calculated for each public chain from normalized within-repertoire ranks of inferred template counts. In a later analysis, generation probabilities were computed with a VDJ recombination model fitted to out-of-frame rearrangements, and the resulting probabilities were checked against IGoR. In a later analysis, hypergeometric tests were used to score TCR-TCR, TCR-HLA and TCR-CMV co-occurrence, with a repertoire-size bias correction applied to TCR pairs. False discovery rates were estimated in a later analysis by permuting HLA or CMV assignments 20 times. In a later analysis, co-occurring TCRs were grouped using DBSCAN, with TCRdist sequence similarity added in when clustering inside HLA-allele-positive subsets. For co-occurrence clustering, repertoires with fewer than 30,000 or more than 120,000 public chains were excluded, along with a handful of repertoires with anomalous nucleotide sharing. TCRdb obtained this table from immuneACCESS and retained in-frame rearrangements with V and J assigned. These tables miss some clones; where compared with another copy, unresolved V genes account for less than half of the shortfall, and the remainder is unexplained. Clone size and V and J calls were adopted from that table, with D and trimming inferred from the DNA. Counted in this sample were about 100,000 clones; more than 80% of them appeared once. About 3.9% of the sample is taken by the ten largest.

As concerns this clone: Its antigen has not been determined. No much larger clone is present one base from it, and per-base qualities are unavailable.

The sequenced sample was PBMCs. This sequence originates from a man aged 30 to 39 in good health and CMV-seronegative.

This receptor carries the CDR3 CSVEDPGLAWDTQYF. The nucleotide sequence reads TGCAGCGTTGAAGATCCGGGACTAGCATGGGATACGCAGTATTTT. The chain is assembled from TRBV29-1 and TRBJ2-3; TRBD2 fits 9 bases in the junction. From V the trimming removes 0 bases and from J it removes 6 bases, while the gene matches leave 7 bases of the junction unaccounted for. The cysteine opens and the phenylalanine closes a CDR3 of 15 amino acids. The kept DNA is CDR3 alone, 45 bases in frame from the first base. CDR1 and CDR2, per the germline V gene, are SQVTM and ANQGSEA.